These 22 T cell receptor beta chains share one sample of origin, sequenced in a study of T cells in Graves' hyperthyroidism and ophthalmopathy. Template material for amplifying TCR beta CDR3 regions consisted of RNA transcripts. The TCR CDR3 first-round RT-PCR relied on the HTBI primer set. TCRdb fed the multiplex PCR reads into MiXCR, producing one record per CDR3 protein. The data show fewer than 55,000 distinct CDR3 sequences, about 54% seen once. Input material: peripheral blood or thyroid tissue (not recorded which). The source of these receptors is a man younger than 30 with Graves' hyperthyroidism.

This clonotype was recorded at least ten times. This chain links TRBV11-2 with TRBJ1-1, with D perhaps matching TRBD1 (5 bases). Trimming cost V 6 bases and J 2 bases, with 13 bases left between them. The CDR3 is 14 amino acids. CDR1 is SGHAT and CDR2 is FQNNGV in the germline V gene. As DNA, the CDR3 is TGTGCCAGCAGGCTTACAGGACAAAACACTGAAGCTTTCTTT. This gives the protein CASRLTGQNTEAFF.

This clonotype has at least ten counts. This rearrangement joins TRBV12-3 or TRBV12-4 to TRBJ2-5; 10 bases agree with TRBD1. V trimming: 7 bases; J trimming: 4 bases; junction bases outside the gene matches: 6. The CDR3 runs to 14 residues. CDR3 nucleotide sequence: TGTGCCAGCAACCGGGACAGGGGCGCAGAGACCCAGTACTTC. This translates into CASNRDRGAETQYF.

This clonotype showed up many times. The chain uses TRBV12-3 or TRBV12-4 and TRBJ1-1; TRBD1 might be the D (6 bases). The CDR3 sequence is 17 residues long. V was trimmed by 6 bases and J by 2 bases, leaving 22 bases between them. The CDR3 nucleotides are TGTGCCAGCAGCTACCGGGGGGCCCGGTTCAAAAACACTGAAGCTTTCTTT. Residues: CASSYRGARFKNTEAFF.

The rearrangement uses TRBV25-1 and TRBJ1-1; TRBD1 aligns across 7 bases. Germline V gene sequence: CDR1 MGHDK, CDR2 SYGVNS. The trim removed 4 bases at V and 1 base at J, leaving 3 bases unmatched. This CDR3 region has 14 residues. The chain's CDR3 is CASSATGRNTEAFF. The DNA of the CDR3 is TGTGCCAGCAGTGCGACAGGGCGGAACACTGAAGCTTTCTTT.

As regards this clonotype: The junction and the germline gene differ at one end; a read error may be behind it. The chain employs TRBV7-9 and TRBJ1-6, with D possibly matching TRBD1 (6 bases). The CDR3 extends over 15 amino acids. Germline CDR1 and CDR2: SEHNR and FQNEAQ (reference sequence). CDR3 sequence (DNA): TGTGCCAGCAGCTCATCACAGGGTGATAATTCACCCTTCCACTTT. Translating it yields CASSSSQGDNSPFHF.

V is TRBV7-2 and J is TRBJ1-5; D remains ambiguous. This CDR3 has 15 residues. V lost 2 bases, J lost 5 bases, and 13 bases lay in between. Germline CDR1 SGHTA, CDR2 FQGNSA. CDR3 nucleotides: TGTGCCAGCAGCTTACTCCCAGGAGCGCATCAGCCCCAGCATTTT. This sequence encodes CASSLLPGAHQPQHF.

This clonotype was detected many times. The V and J genes are TRBV28 and TRBJ1-1; the D gene is possibly TRBD1 (5 bases). The CDR3 has 14 residues. The V end lost 6 bases, the J end lost 0 bases, and 11 bases lay between the germline ends. Germline assignment: CDR1 MDHEN and CDR2 SYDVKM. The CDR3 DNA follows: TGTGCCAGCAGCCGAACGGGGGTGAACACTGAAGCTTTCTTT. It yields the protein CASSRTGVNTEAFF.

This sequence joins TRBV20-1 and TRBJ1-2; D remains unclear. Between the trimmed V and J ends, which lost 4 bases and 1 base, there was a span of 10 bases. Per germline, CDR1 DFQATT and CDR2 SNEGSKA (reference sequence). The CDR3 length is 13 residues. CDR3 coding DNA: TGCAGTGCTATCGACCCGCTTAACTATGGCTACACCTTC. Translation gives CSAIDPLNYGYTF.

This clonotype was seen repeatedly, ten times or more. The J gene is TRBJ1-2, the V gene TRBV7-2, with D possibly matching TRBD1 (5 bases). The CDR3 consists of 14 residues. Trimming cost V 2 bases and J 2 bases, with 9 bases left between them. The germline gives CDR1 SGHTA, CDR2 FQGNSA. The CDR3 bases are TGTGCCAGCAGCTTAACGCGGGGGAACTATGGCTACACCTTC. It specifies CASSLTRGNYGYTF.

V usage is TRBV20-1 and J usage is TRBJ2-3; 7 positions agree with TRBD2. The V and J ends lost 0 bases and 2 bases, in that order; junction bases with no gene match: 8. This CDR3 contains 16 residues. In germline, CDR1 is DFQATT, CDR2 SNEGSKA (reference sequence). CDR3 residues: CSARDPASGYTDTQYF. The CDR3 DNA reads TGCAGTGCTAGAGATCCTGCTAGCGGCTACACAGATACGCAGTATTTT.

This clonotype was observed at least ten times. The J gene is TRBJ1-4, the V gene TRBV7-9; D not certain. Germline V gene data show CDR1 as SEHNR and CDR2 as FQNEAQ (reference sequence). The CDR3 is made up of 16 amino acids. Trimming removed 4 bases at V and 5 bases at J, with 17 bases between. The CDR3 spells CASSSTLDGRNEKLFF. In DNA form, the CDR3 reads TGTGCCAGCAGCTCAACCTTGGACGGCCGGAATGAAAAACTGTTTTTT.

V is TRBV7-8 and J is TRBJ1-2; D unclear. Per the germline V gene, CDR1 is SGHVS and CDR2 is FQNEAQ. The ends were cut back, 4 bases at V and 4 bases at J, with 10 bases in the middle. This CDR3 comprises 13 residues. DNA of the CDR3: TGTGCCAGCAGCTCCTTGGGCCGCTATGGCTACACCTTC. Translated: CASSSLGRYGYTF.

The CDR3 reads CASSMGLADSYEQYF. In DNA, the CDR3 is TGTGCCAGCAGCATGGGACTAGCGGACTCCTACGAGCAGTACTTC. This chain uses TRBV7-2 with TRBJ2-7; 11 bases align to TRBD2. The CDR3 is 15 amino acids. V lost 5 bases and J lost 0; bases outside the gene matches: 3. Germline assignment: CDR1 SGHTA and CDR2 FQGNSA.

This clonotype was observed many times. This chain joins TRBV5-1 and TRBJ2-3; no reliable D call. Germline lookup yields CDR1 SGHRS and CDR2 YFSETQ. Trimming shortened V by 6 bases and J by 4 bases, and 15 bases separated the two germline ends. This CDR3 is 14 amino acids long. The CDR3 region is CASKETLRADTQYF. Written as DNA, the CDR3 is TGCGCCAGCAAGGAAACCCTACGGGCAGATACGCAGTATTTT.

This chain uses TRBV29-1 with TRBJ1-5, with TRBD1 matching 7 bases. The J segment lost 6 bases and the V segment lost 6 bases, leaving 8 bases of the junction unmatched. CDR1 is SQVTM and CDR2 is ANQGSEA in the germline V gene. The CDR3 sequence is 13 residues long. The CDR3 protein is CSVTDREGQPQHF. The CDR3 region has the DNA TGCAGCGTCACAGACAGGGAAGGTCAGCCCCAGCATTTT.

This clonotype showed up many times. This may be a read error, as it is one base from a much larger clone. The DNA for the CDR3 is TGTGCCAGCAGCCACCAAACAGGGCCGGATGAAAAACTGTTTTTT. Its translation is CASSHQTGPDEKLFF. The rearrangement links TRBV7-2 to TRBJ1-4; D possibly corresponds to TRBD1 (6 bases). The ends were cut back, 5 bases at V and 6 bases at J, with 16 bases in the middle. This CDR3 spans 15 amino acids. Germline CDR1 SGHTA, CDR2 FQGNSA.

About this clonotype: An end of the junction does not agree with germline; a read error may underlie this. The CDR3 is CASSPVRTRSNEKLLF. As DNA, the CDR3 is TGTGCCAGCAGCCCGGTACGGACGAGGTCTAATGAAAAACTGCTTTTT. V gene TRBV13 combines with J gene TRBJ1-4; D remains ambiguous. From germline, CDR1 is PRHDT and CDR2 FYEKMQ (reference sequence). The CDR3 has 16 residues.

Note on this clonotype: A read error may produce the germline difference seen at one junction end. This chain uses TRBV18 with TRBJ2-3, with 7 bases fitting TRBD2. CDR1 KGHSH and CDR2 LQKENI come from the germline V gene. The CDR3 spans 18 residues. This CDR3 reads CASPPPAGAPVLRDTQYF. The CDR3 coding sequence is TGTGCCAGCCCACCACCGGCGGGAGCCCCCGTACTTCGAGATACGCAGTATTTT.

The V and J genes are TRBV10-3 and TRBJ1-2, with a tentative D call TRBD1 (5 bases). This CDR3 is 12 amino acids long. The germline V gene has CDR1 ENHRY and CDR2 SYGVKD. V shed 7 bases and J shed 8 bases, with 14 bases lying between them. The CDR3 DNA reads TGTGCCATCACCGACAGCTTTAGCGGCTACACCTTC. Residues: CAITDSFSGYTF.

This clonotype was seen repeatedly, ten times or more. V is TRBV6-5 and J is TRBJ1-3; 7 bases match TRBD1. CDR1 is MNHEY and CDR2 is SVGAGI in the germline V gene. Germline trimming cut 6 bases from V and 3 bases from J; bases unmatched to any gene: 8. The CDR3 is made up of 15 amino acids. CDR3 amino acids: CASSHRGLGGNTIYF. CDR3 nucleotide sequence: TGTGCCAGCAGCCACAGGGGCTTGGGTGGAAACACCATATATTTT.

This clonotype came up many times. The chain recombines TRBV20-1 with TRBJ2-3, with 7 bases identical to TRBD2. Germline V gene lookup returns CDR1 DFQATT and CDR2 SNEGSKA (reference sequence). The CDR3 has 13 residues. The CDR3 sequence: CGGKRVAGDTQYF. Written as DNA, the CDR3 is TGCGGGGGAAAGCGGGTAGCGGGAGATACGCAGTATTTT.

Ten or more counts support this clonotype. This chain joins TRBV7-8 and TRBJ2-5; perhaps TRBD2 as D (5 bases). V lost 2 bases and J 4 bases, leaving 17 bases between the germline ends. Germline loops: CDR1 SGHVS, CDR2 FQNEAQ. The CDR3 is 16 amino acids. CDR3 residues: CASSLYLGNRAETQYF. DNA of the CDR3: TGTGCCAGCAGCTTATACCTCGGGAATCGGGCAGAGACCCAGTACTTC.